This T cell receptor (beta chain) was sequenced during a study of identical twins (TCRdb year 2016). Regarding the research as a whole: To test whether fetal clonotypes persist, this study deep-sequenced TCR alpha and beta repertoires from monozygotic twins, from unrelated adults of various ages, and from cord blood. To rule out contamination, the twin experiments were replicated at different times with different library preparation protocols. The paper's findings and limits, for the study overall: Abundant cord blood beta clonotypes carried fewer insertions; young adult naive repertoires showed a weaker similar trend, while memory repertoires showed none. Invariant T cells such as MAIT and iNKT could partly confound zero-insertion analyses, though diverse VJ usage argued against this for most clonotypes. Because the same donors could not be followed over many years, the conclusions depended on cross-sectional statistical analysis. In beta out-of-frame sequences, excess twin sharing was weaker, because having fewer shared sequences lowered the signal-to-noise ratio. In monozygotic twins, out-of-frame TCR alpha sharing was systematically underestimated by recombination models, although the models agreed with sharing between unrelated individuals. Out-of-frame TCR alpha sequences shared between twins showed an excess of low generation-probability sequences compared with coincidental sharing between unrelated individuals.

Every donor in the study was a healthy Caucasian. The researchers also sequenced three unrelated adults who were not twins: a male aged 18 to 29, a male aged 50 to 60, and a female aged 50 to 60. Miltenyi CD45RO+ enrichment and human naive T-cell isolation kits were used to isolate memory (CD45RO+) and naive T cells from PBMC. CDR1 and CDR2, per the germline V gene (reference sequence), are DFQATT and SNEGSKA. Including the terminal cysteine and phenylalanine, the CDR3 comprises 12 residues. Only the CDR3 region is kept as DNA, spanning 36 bases read in frame from base 1. Trimming at the junction amounts to 5 bases on V and 0 bases on J, and the germline ends lie 5 bases apart. This clonotype was detected a few times. Its specific antigen is unknown. Within one base of it there is no much larger clone, and no base qualities were kept. Libraries were made using 5' RACE. Instrument used: Illumina HiSeq 2000. A universal primer binding site was introduced by template switching, and a unique molecular identifier was present in the final cDNA, enabling accurate counting of TCR cDNA molecules. Specific primers in the conserved constant-segment region were used to synthesize first-strand cDNA for the TCR alpha and beta chains. Each cDNA library was double barcoded, with a SMART-Mk sample barcode plus Illumina barcodes, to control for contamination. TruSeq adapter sequences and Illumina sample barcodes were added in two successive PCR steps. The TCR alpha and beta cDNA libraries were sequenced on the Illumina HiSeq platform using custom primers. Processing in the source paper ran as follows. MiGEC processed the raw reads to extract unique molecular identifiers, while MiXCR was used to determine the CDR3 positions. Recombination models were inferred per individual with the repgenHMM and IGoR tools using an EM algorithm. The analysis of shared clonotypes was done with the tcR package in R, with sharing normalized by the product of cloneset sizes. Out-of-frame nonproductive sequences were analyzed to study raw recombination free of thymic and clonal selection effects. Starting from the raw public reads, TCRdb applied fastp trimming at Q25, assembled clones with MiXCR and retained in-frame beta chains. Each CDR3 protein gets just one entry, which takes the most common genes and DNA from the rows behind it. TCRdb's processing, not the study's, gives the V and J calls here. The sample table lists roughly 710,000 distinct CDR3 sequences, 6.1% of them with a count of one. 1.5% to 2% of the sample rests with the top ten.

This chain is built from TRBV20-1 and TRBJ1-5, with no confidently assigned D gene. The sequenced sample was naive T cells sorted from blood. This specimen's cell subset or site label, interpreted: cells isolated with a human naive T-cell isolation kit. This receptor was obtained from a man between 18 and 29 years old in good health. The CDR3 here reads CSAQVSNQPQHF. The bases read TGCAGTGCTCAGGTTAGCAATCAGCCCCAGCATTTT.